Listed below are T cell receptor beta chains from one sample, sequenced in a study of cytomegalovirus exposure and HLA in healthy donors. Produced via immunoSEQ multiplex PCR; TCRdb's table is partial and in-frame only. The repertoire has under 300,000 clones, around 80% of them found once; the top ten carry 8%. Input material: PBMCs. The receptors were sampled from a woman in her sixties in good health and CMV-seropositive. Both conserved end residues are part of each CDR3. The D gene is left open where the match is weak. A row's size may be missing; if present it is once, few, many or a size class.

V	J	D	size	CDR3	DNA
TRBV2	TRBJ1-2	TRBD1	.	CASSEWDREWGYTF	TGTGCCAGCAGTGAATGGGACAGGGAGTGGGGCTACACCTTC
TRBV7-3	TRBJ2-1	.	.	CASSLSGSYNEQFF	TGTGCCAGCAGCTTATCCGGCTCCTACAATGAGCAGTTCTTC
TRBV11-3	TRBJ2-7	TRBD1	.	CASSHRGDEQYF	TGTGCCAGCAGCCACAGGGGCGACGAGCAGTACTTC
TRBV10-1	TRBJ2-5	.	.	CASSRSEQETQYF	TGCGCCAGCAGCCGCTCTGAGCAAGAGACCCAGTACTTC
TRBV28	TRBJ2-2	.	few	CASSPSVGTGELFF	TGTGCCAGCAGTCCCTCGGTTGGCACCGGGGAGCTGTTTTTT
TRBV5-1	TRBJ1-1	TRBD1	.	CASSLRTGSANTEAFF	TGCGCCAGCAGCCTACGGACAGGGTCCGCGAACACTGAAGCTTTCTTT
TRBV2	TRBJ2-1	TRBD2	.	CASLGGLAFYNEQFF	TGTGCCAGCCTCGGTGGACTAGCGTTCTACAATGAGCAGTTCTTC
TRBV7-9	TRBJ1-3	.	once	CASSPREGSGNTIYF	TGTGCCAGCAGCCCGAGGGAGGGCTCTGGAAACACCATATATTTT
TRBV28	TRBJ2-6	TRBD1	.	CASSLDRGRVGANVLTF	TGTGCCAGCAGTTTAGACAGGGGGCGTGTGGGGGCCAACGTCCTGACTTTC
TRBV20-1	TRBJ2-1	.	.	CSAIGGNEQFF	TGCAGTGCTATAGGGGGAAATGAGCAGTTCTTC
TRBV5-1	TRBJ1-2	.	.	CASSSRDGYTF	TGCGCCAGCAGCTCCAGGGATGGCTACACCTTC
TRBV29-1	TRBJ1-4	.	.	CSVVGIGGVATNEKLFF	TGCAGCGTTGTAGGCATAGGGGGTGTGGCAACTAATGAAAAACTGTTTTTT
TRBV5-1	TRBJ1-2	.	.	CASRTGNYGYTF	TGCGCCAGCAGGACCGGGAACTATGGCTACACCTTC
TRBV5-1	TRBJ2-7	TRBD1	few	CASSGYRTGGPYEQYF	TGCGCCAGCAGCGGATACCGGACAGGGGGCCCCTACGAGCAGTACTTC
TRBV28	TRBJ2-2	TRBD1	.	CASRGTGSTGELFF	TGTGCCAGCCGGGGGACAGGGTCTACCGGGGAGCTGTTTTTT
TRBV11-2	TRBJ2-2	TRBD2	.	CASSFMGAAGVTGELFF	TGTGCCAGCAGTTTCATGGGAGCAGCGGGAGTCACCGGGGAGCTGTTTTTT